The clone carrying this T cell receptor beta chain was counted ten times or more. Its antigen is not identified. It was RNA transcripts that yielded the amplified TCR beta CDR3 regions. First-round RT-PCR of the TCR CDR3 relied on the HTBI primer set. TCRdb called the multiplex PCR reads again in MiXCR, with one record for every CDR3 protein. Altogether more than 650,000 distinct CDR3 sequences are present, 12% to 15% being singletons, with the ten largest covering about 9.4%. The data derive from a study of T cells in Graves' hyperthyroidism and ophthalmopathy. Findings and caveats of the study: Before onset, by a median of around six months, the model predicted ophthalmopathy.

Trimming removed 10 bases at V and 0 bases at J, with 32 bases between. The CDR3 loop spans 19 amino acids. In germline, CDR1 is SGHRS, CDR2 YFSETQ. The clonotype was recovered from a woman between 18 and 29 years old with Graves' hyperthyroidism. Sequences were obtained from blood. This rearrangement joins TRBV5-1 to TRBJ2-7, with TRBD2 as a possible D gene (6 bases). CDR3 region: CAGLLIGTSPNLSSYEQYF. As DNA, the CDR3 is TGCGCCGGACTGTTGATCGGGACTTCGCCCAACCTTAGCTCCTACGAGCAGTACTTC.